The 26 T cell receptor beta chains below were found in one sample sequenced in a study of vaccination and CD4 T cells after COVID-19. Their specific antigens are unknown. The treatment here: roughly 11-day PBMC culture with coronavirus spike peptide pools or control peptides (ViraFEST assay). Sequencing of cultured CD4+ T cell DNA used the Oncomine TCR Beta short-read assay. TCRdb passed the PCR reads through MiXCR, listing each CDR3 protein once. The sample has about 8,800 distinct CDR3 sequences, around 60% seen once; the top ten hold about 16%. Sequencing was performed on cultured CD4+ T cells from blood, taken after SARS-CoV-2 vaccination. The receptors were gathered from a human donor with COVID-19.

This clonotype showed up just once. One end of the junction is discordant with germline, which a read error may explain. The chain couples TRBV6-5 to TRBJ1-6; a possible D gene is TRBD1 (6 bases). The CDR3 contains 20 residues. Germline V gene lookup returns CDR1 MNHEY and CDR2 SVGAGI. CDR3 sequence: CASSYSTGHGRSSYSSPLHF. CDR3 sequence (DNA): TGTGCCAGCAGTTACTCTACGGGACACGGACGCAGCTCCTATAGTTCACCCCTCCACTTT.

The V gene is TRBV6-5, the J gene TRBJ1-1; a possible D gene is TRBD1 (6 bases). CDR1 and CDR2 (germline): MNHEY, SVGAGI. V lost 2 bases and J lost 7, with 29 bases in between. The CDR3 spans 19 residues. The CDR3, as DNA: TGTGCCAGCAGTTACGACGGGGGAGGGGGAAAAGCTAGAGTCAGTGAAGCTTTCTTT. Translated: CASSYDGGGGKARVSEAFF.

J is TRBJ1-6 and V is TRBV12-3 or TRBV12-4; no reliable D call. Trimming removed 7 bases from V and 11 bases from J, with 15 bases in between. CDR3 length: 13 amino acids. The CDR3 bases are TGTGCCAGCACCCCTAGGGCCATGGCACCCCTCCACTTT. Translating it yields CASTPRAMAPLHF.

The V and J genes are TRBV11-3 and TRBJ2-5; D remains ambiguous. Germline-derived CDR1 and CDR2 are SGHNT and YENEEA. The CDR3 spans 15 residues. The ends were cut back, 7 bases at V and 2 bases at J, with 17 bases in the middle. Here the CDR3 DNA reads TGTGCCAGCACCAAAAATCCCGGGCTACAAGAGACCCAGTACTTC. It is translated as CASTKNPGLQETQYF.

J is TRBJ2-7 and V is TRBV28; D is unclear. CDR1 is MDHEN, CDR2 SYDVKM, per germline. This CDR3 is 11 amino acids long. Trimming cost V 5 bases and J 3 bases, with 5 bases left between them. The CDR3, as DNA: TGTGCCAGCAGTATCAGCTACGAGCAGTACTTC. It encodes CASSISYEQYF.

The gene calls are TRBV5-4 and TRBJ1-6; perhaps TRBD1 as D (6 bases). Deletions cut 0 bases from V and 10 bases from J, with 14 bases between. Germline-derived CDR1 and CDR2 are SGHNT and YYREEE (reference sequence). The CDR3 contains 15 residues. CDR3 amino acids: CASSLGAGVNSPLHF. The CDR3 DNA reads TGTGCCAGCAGCTTGGGGGCAGGGGTAAACTCACCCCTCCACTTT.

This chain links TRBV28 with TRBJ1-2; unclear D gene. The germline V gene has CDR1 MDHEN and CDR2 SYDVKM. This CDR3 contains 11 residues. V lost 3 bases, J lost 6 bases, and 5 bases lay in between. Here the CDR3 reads CASSLRDGYTF. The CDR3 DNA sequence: TGTGCCAGCAGTTTGCGAGATGGCTACACCTTC.

CDR3 region: CATPSRAPPYEQYF. The CDR3 nucleotides read TGTGCCACCCCTAGCAGGGCGCCCCCCTACGAGCAGTACTTC. The chain combines TRBV6-1 with TRBJ2-7; either TRBD1 or TRBD2 may supply D (5 bases each). V was trimmed by 10 bases and J by 2 bases, leaving 18 bases between them. This CDR3 contains 14 residues. The germline V gene encodes CDR1 MNHNS and CDR2 SASEGT.

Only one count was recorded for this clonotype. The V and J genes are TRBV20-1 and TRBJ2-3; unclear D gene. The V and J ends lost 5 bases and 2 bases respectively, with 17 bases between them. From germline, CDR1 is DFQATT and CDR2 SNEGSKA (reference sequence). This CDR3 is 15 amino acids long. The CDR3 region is CSAPEAGDYTDTQYF. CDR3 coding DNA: TGCAGTGCTCCCGAGGCAGGAGATTACACAGATACGCAGTATTTT.

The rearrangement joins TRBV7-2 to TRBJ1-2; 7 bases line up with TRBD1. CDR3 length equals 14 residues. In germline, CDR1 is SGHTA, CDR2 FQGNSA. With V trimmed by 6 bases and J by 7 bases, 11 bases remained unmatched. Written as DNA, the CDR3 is TGTGCCAGCAGGCCGGGACAGCCGATCGGTGGCTACACCTTC. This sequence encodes CASRPGQPIGGYTF.

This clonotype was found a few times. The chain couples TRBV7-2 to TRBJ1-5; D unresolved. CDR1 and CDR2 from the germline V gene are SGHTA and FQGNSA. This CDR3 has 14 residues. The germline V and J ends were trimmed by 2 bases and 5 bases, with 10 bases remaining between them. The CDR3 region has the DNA TGTGCCAGCAGCTTATCTCGAGGGTATCAGCCCCAGCATTTT. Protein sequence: CASSLSRGYQPQHF.

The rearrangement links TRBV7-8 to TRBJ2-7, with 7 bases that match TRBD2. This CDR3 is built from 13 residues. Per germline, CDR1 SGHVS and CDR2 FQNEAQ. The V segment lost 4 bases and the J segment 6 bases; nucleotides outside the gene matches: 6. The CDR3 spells CASSSIRGSEQYF. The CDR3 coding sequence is TGTGCCAGCAGCTCCATACGCGGGAGCGAGCAGTACTTC. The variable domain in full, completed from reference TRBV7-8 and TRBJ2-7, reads GAGVSQSPRYKVAKRGQDVALRCDPISGHVSLFWYQQALGQGPEFLTYFQNEAQLDKSGLPSDRFFAERPEGSVSTLKIQRTQQEDSAVYLCASSSIRGSEQYFGPGTRLTVT.

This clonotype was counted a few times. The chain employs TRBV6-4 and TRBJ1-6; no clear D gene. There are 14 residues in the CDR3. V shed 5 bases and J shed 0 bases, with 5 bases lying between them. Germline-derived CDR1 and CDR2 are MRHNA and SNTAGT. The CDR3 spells CASSTSSYNSPLHF. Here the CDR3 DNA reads TGTGCCAGCAGTACGAGCTCCTATAATTCACCCCTCCACTTT.

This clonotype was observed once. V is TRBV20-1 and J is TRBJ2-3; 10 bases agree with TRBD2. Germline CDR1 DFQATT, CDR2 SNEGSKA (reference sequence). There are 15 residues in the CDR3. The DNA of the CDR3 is TGCAGCGTCGCCCCGGGACTAGCGAAGGGAGATACGCAGTATTTT. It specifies CSVAPGLAKGDTQYF.

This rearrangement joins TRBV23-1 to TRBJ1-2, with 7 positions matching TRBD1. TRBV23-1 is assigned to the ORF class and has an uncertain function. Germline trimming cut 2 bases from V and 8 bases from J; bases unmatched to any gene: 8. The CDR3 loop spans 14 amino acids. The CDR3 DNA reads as TGCGCCAGCAGTCAAACCCAGGGGGGGGAGGGCTACACCTTC. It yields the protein CASSQTQGGEGYTF.

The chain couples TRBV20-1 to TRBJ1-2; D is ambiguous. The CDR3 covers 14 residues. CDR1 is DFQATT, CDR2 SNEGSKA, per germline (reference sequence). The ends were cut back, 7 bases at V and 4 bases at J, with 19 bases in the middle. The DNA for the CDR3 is TGCAGTGTCCCCCGACCGATGGAGGGCTATGGCTACACCTTC. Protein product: CSVPRPMEGYGYTF.

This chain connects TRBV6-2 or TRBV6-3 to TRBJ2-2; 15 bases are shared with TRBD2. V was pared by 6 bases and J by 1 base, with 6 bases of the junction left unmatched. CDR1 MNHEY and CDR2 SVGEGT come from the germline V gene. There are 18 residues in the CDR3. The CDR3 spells CASRNPGLAGGNTGELFF. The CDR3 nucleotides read TGTGCCAGCAGAAATCCGGGACTAGCGGGGGGGAACACCGGGGAGCTGTTTTTT.

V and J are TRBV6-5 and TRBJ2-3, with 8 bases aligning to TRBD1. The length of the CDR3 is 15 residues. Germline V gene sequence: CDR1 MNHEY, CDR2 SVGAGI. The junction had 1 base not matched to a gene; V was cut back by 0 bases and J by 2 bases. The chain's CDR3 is CASSYSTGVTDTQYF. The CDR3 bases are TGTGCCAGCAGTTACTCGACAGGGGTCACAGATACGCAGTATTTT.

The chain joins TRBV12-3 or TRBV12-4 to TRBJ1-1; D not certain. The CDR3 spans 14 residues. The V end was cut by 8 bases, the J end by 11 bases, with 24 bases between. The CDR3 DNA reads TGTGCCAGCTTAGACACTTGGGCGGGCGAGAGGGCTTTCTTT. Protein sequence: CASLDTWAGERAFF.

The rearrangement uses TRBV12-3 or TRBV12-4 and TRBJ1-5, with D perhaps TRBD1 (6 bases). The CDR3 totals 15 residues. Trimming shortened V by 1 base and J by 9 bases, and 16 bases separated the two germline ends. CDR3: CASSLGVGALGPQHF. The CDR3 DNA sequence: TGTGCCAGCAGTTTAGGTGTGGGGGCTCTTGGGCCCCAGCATTTT.

CDR3 sequence: CASSVSLDNEQFF. CDR3 nucleotide sequence: TGTGCCAGCAGCGTATCGTTGGACAATGAGCAGTTCTTC. This rearrangement joins TRBV7-8 to TRBJ2-1; D gene ambiguous. The ends were cut back, 5 bases at V and 5 bases at J, with 10 bases in the middle. This CDR3 comprises 13 residues. In germline, CDR1 is SGHVS, CDR2 FQNEAQ.

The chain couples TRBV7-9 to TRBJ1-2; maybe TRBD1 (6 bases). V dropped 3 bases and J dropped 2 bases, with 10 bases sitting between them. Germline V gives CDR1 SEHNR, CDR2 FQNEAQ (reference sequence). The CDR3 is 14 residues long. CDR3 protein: CASSLGDKNYGYTF. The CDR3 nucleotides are TGTGCCAGCAGCTTGGGGGACAAGAACTATGGCTACACCTTC.

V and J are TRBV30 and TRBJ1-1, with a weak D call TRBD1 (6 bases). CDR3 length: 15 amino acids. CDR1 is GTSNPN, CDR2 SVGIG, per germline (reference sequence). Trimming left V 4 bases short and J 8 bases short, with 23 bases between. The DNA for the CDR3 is TGTGCCTGGAACCGCGGGGGGGCACTAAGCGGGGAAGCTTTCTTT. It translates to CAWNRGGALSGEAFF.

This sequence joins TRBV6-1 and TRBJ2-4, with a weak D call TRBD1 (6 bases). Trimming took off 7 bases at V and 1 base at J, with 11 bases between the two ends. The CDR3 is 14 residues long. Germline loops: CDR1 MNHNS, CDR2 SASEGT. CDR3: CASTPTGAKNIQYF. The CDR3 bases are TGTGCCAGCACTCCAACAGGGGCCAAAAACATTCAGTACTTC.

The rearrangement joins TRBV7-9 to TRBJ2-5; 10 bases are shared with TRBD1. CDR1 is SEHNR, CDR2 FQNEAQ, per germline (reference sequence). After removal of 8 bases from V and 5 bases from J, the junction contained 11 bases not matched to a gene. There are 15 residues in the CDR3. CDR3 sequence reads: CASGRGTGVVETQYF. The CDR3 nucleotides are TGTGCCAGCGGCAGGGGGACAGGGGTTGTGGAGACCCAGTACTTC.

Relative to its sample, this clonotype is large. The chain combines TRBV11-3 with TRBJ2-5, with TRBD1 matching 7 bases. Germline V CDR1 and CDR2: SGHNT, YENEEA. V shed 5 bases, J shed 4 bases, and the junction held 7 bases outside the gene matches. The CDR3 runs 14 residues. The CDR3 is CASSLDRVGETQYF. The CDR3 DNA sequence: TGTGCCAGCAGCCTCGACAGGGTGGGAGAGACCCAGTACTTC.